One sample yielded the 17 T cell receptor beta chains listed below, sequenced in a study. The assay was immunoSEQ multiplex PCR, and TCRdb's table has in-frame clones only and misses some. In the table there are tens of thousands of clones, 93% of which are singletons. Source material: PBMCs. These receptors were taken from a man in his forties or fifties with rheumatoid arthritis.

The genes are TRBV2 and TRBJ2-1; TRBD1 or TRBD2 may be the D gene (5 bases each). V lost 0 bases to trimming and J lost 1 base, with 13 bases between them. The CDR3 is 17 amino acids. Germline loops: CDR1 SNHLY, CDR2 FYNNEI. CDR3 sequence (DNA): TGTGCCAGCAGTGAAGCGAGGGGCAGGGAGTCCTACAATGAGCAGTTCTTC. It is translated as CASSEARGRESYNEQFF.

This rearrangement joins TRBV5-1 to TRBJ1-1; no definite D call. V shed 2 bases and J shed 1 base, with 9 bases lying between them. The germline V gene has CDR1 SGHRS and CDR2 YFSETQ. The CDR3 totals 14 residues. CDR3 bases: TGCGCCAGCAGCTTACCGGGGAAGAACACTGAAGCTTTCTTT. This sequence encodes CASSLPGKNTEAFF.

The chain combines TRBV5-6 with TRBJ1-4; TRBD1 agrees at 7 bases. The CDR3 runs 17 residues. The V gene's germline CDR1 is SGHDT and CDR2 YYEEEE. The junction had 9 bases not matched to a gene; V was cut back by 4 bases and J by 0 bases. CDR3 sequence (DNA): TGTGCCAGCAGCCTGGACAGGACTCGGGCAACTAATGAAAAACTGTTTTTT. Encoded protein: CASSLDRTRATNEKLFF.

The V and J genes are TRBV19 and TRBJ2-7, with D possibly being TRBD1 (6 bases). This CDR3 has 15 amino acids. Germline CDR1 LNHDA, CDR2 SQIVND (reference sequence). Between the trimmed V and J ends, which lost 5 bases and 0 bases, there was a span of 14 bases. CDR3 region: CASSPTGSSSYEQYF. In nucleotides, the CDR3 is TGTGCCAGTAGTCCCACAGGGTCGAGCTCCTACGAGCAGTACTTC. The whole variable domain, filled in from reference TRBV19 and TRBJ2-7, reads DGGITQSPKYLFRKEGQNVTLSCEQNLNHDAMYWYRQDPGQGLRLIYYSQIVNDFQKGDIAEGYSVSREKKESFPLTVTSAQKNPTAFYLCASSPTGSSSYEQYFGPGTRLTVT.

V usage is TRBV5-1 and J usage is TRBJ2-1; 9 bases line up with TRBD1. CDR1 and CDR2 from the germline V gene are SGHRS and YFSETQ. J was trimmed by 1 base and V by 4 bases; bases with no gene match: 3. The length of the CDR3 is 15 residues. CDR3 loop: CASSPGTGSYNEQFF. CDR3 bases: TGCGCCAGCAGCCCCGGGACAGGGTCCTACAATGAGCAGTTCTTC.

The chain combines TRBV5-1 with TRBJ1-1; weak D call: TRBD1 (6 bases). Deletions cut 6 bases from V and 4 bases from J, with 16 bases between. In germline, CDR1 is SGHRS, CDR2 YFSETQ. This CDR3 spans 14 amino acids. CDR3: CASNGQRYTTEAFF. CDR3 bases: TGCGCCAGCAACGGACAGCGATACACCACTGAAGCTTTCTTT.

V usage is TRBV5-1 and J usage is TRBJ2-7; D is unresolved. The CDR3 has 14 amino acids. Per germline, CDR1 SGHRS and CDR2 YFSETQ. Trimming removed 2 bases at V and 3 bases at J, with 12 bases between. This chain's CDR3 is CASSFGTASYEQYF. As DNA, the CDR3 is TGCGCCAGCAGCTTCGGAACGGCGAGCTACGAGCAGTACTTC.

The chain couples TRBV3-1 (or the pseudogene TRBV3-2) to TRBJ1-1; D is unclear. V lost 4 bases and J lost 7, with 13 bases in between. Looked up from germline, CDR1 is LGHDT and CDR2 is YNNKEL (reference sequence). The CDR3 length is 13 residues. This chain's CDR3 is CASSPDLGFEAFF. CDR3 in DNA: TGTGCCAGCAGCCCTGACCTGGGTTTTGAAGCTTTCTTT.

This CDR3 is CSVAAGTNYGYTF. CDR3 in DNA: TGCAGCGTTGCGGCAGGGACTAACTATGGCTACACCTTC. The genes are TRBV29-1 and TRBJ1-2; D is perhaps TRBD1 (5 bases). The CDR3 runs to 13 residues. Per the germline V gene, CDR1 is SQVTM and CDR2 is ANQGSEA. V lost 4 bases to trimming and J lost 0 bases, with 9 bases between them.

The chain employs TRBV7-9 and TRBJ2-7; TRBD1 matches at 7 bases. There are 14 residues in the CDR3. The V gene end was trimmed by 5 bases and the J gene end by 1 base; junction bases not matched to a gene: 5. Germline CDR1 and CDR2: SEHNR and FQNEAQ (reference sequence). The CDR3 is CASSPADRSYEQYF. CDR3 coding DNA: TGTGCCAGCAGCCCAGCGGACAGGTCCTACGAGCAGTACTTC.

The chain is built from TRBV6-1 and TRBJ2-5; D gene uncertain. The CDR3 sequence is 15 residues long. Germline V gives CDR1 MNHNS, CDR2 SASEGT. V shed 7 bases and J shed 2 bases, with 17 bases lying between them. DNA for the CDR3: TGTGCCAGCACCGAATGGCAGGAGTCTCAAGAGACCCAGTACTTC. It codes for CASTEWQESQETQYF.

The genes are TRBV19 and TRBJ2-4, with a weak D call TRBD2 (6 bases). V lost 10 bases and J lost 3, with 19 bases in between. This CDR3 has 15 amino acids. Germline V gene sequence: CDR1 LNHDA, CDR2 SQIVND (reference sequence). CDR3 nucleotide sequence: TGTGCCACCACCCTAGACGGGAGAAACAAAAACATTCAGTACTTC. Its protein product is CATTLDGRNKNIQYF.

This clone has a single count. The chain couples TRBV5-5 to TRBJ2-1; TRBD1 is a possible D gene (6 bases). Germline V lookup: CDR1 SGHKS, CDR2 YYEKEE (reference sequence). CDR3 length equals 16 residues. V was shortened by 2 bases and J by 0 bases, with 12 bases between the two germline ends. CDR3 sequence: CASSLQGFSSYNEQFF. In DNA form, the CDR3 reads TGTGCCAGCAGCTTACAGGGTTTCAGCTCCTACAATGAGCAGTTCTTC.

This chain uses TRBV27 with TRBJ2-7; D remains unclear. CDR1 and CDR2 from the germline V gene are MNHEY and SMNVEV (reference sequence). Trimming stripped 5 bases from V and 4 bases from J, with 18 bases between. The CDR3 is made up of 15 amino acids. The CDR3 sequence is CASSPQPLTYYEQYF. DNA of the CDR3: TGTGCCAGCAGTCCCCAACCGTTGACATATTACGAGCAGTACTTC.

This chain links TRBV4-1 with TRBJ1-2; D is unresolved. V was trimmed by 4 bases and J by 4 bases, leaving 16 bases between them. Germline V lookup: CDR1 MGHRA, CDR2 YSYEKL. The CDR3 consists of 15 residues. The CDR3 spells CASSPLGSGGYGYTF. CDR3 nucleotide sequence: TGCGCCAGCAGCCCCCTCGGCTCGGGAGGCTATGGCTACACCTTC.

This sequence joins TRBV19 and TRBJ2-7, with D possibly TRBD2 on 6 matching bases. V lost 6 bases, J lost 0 bases, and 15 bases lay in between. The germline V gene has CDR1 LNHDA and CDR2 SQIVND (reference sequence). CDR3 size: 15 residues. The CDR3 spells CASSTGTPSSYEQYF. Here the CDR3 DNA reads TGTGCCAGTAGCACCGGGACTCCGAGCTCCTACGAGCAGTACTTC.

The V and J genes are TRBV21-1 and TRBJ2-3; the listed D gene, TRBD2, was not tested against the DNA. TRBV21-1 is a recognized pseudogene. CDR3 length: 11 amino acids. The CDR3 reads CAMTEVDTQYF. The CDR3 DNA follows: TGTGCCATGACGGAGGTAGATACGCAGTATTTT.